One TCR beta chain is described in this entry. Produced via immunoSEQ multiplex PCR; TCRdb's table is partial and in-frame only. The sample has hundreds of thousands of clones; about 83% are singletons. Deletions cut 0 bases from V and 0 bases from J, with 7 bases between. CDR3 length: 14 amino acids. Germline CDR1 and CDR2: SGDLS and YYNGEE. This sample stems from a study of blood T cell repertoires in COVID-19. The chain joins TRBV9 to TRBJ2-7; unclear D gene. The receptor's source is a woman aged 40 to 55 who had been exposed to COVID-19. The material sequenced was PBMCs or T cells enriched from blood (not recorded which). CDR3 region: CASSVEQTSYEQYF. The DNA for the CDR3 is TGTGCCAGCAGCGTAGAACAGACCTCCTACGAGCAGTACTTC. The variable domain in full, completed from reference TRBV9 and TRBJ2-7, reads DSGVTQTPKHLITATGQRVTLRCSPRSGDLSVYWYQQSLDQGLQFLIQYYNGEERAKGNILERFSAQQFPDLHSELNLSSLELGDSALYFCASSVEQTSYEQYFGPGTRLTVT.